This T cell receptor (beta chain) was captured in a study of T cells in Graves' hyperthyroidism and ophthalmopathy. Study-wide results and limits: Patients with ophthalmopathy were separated from those with stable hyperthyroidism by a 13 V-J model.

Comments on this clonotype: No antigen is known for it.

RNA transcripts gave rise to amplified TCR beta CDR3 regions. HTBI primers were used for first-round RT-PCR of the TCR CDR3. TCRdb analysed the multiplex PCR reads with MiXCR anew, one entry per CDR3 protein. Altogether about 290,000 distinct CDR3 sequences are present, roughly an eighth being singletons, with the ten largest covering approximately 7.9%. Per the germline V gene, CDR1 is DFQATT and CDR2 is SNEGSKA (reference sequence). The CDR3 runs to 13 residues. Deletions cut 3 bases from V and 4 bases from J, with 11 bases between. With a duration under 2 months, the hyperthyroidism was newly diagnosed in patients aged 18 to 65. Uncontrolled infections, other autoimmune diseases, pregnancy or lactation led to exclusion of patients.

The rearrangement uses TRBV20-1 and TRBJ2-3; maybe TRBD2 (5 bases). The receptor's source is a middle-aged woman with Graves' hyperthyroidism. Sequenced input: blood. The CDR3 here is CSARGAAADTQYF. Here the CDR3 DNA reads TGCAGTGCTAGGGGAGCAGCGGCAGATACGCAGTATTTT.